This TCR beta chain is from a study of shared clonotypes between healthy human individuals. Only Caucasian adults living in Nashville, Tennessee made up the donor group. A CD45RA+ naive subset and a CD45RA-negative memory subset were split from CD4+ cells. This CDR3 is built from 13 residues. Germline values: CDR1 SQVTM, CDR2 ANQGSEA. V was shortened by 4 bases and J by 6 bases, with 12 bases between the two germline ends. The test was conducted at deep level. Using immunoSEQ multiplex PCR, the repertoire was profiled, and TCRdb retains in-frame clones only, with some absent. Of fewer than 2.5 million clones in the sample, approximately 93% were seen once.

The J gene is TRBJ2-2, the V gene TRBV29-1; D possibly corresponds to TRBD1 (5 bases). Sequenced material: naive CD4+ T cells from PBMCs. The subset was: CD45RA+ positively selected. The receptor comes from a man younger than 35 in good health. Some clones in this sample may be carry-over from other donors' samples. The CDR3 here is CSVVAGLAGELFF. The CDR3 region has the DNA TGCAGCGTTGTGGCAGGGTTGGCCGGGGAGCTGTTTTTT.